The present T cell receptor (beta chain) was sequenced within a study of cytomegalovirus exposure and HLA in healthy donors (dated by TCRdb to 2017 to 2019). Study-wide context: According to an earlier analysis of around 600 of the donors, 150 million to 200 million T cells yielded over 90 million unique TCR beta sequences and more than 250 Gb of sequence data. An early release that covered about 600 HLA-typed donors contained about 300 gigabases of sequencing data and about 93 million unique TCR sequences. Among the roughly 400 genotyped donors, more than 70% belonged to the genetic ancestry cluster associated with self-reported Caucasian donors. The study was designed to test whether signatures of past pathogen exposure could be identified by cataloging public T cell receptors. The study profiled the T cell repertoires of hundreds of subjects by immunosequencing and related them to cytomegalovirus serostatus. Besides the first cohort of roughly 660 subjects, a separate validation cohort made up of roughly 120 different subjects was used. The study combined high-throughput TCR immunosequencing, statistical association of individual TCRs with disease status, and machine learning to predict cytomegalovirus infection status. In a later analysis, previously published TCR beta repertoires from about 670 donors were re-analyzed and high-resolution HLA genotyping was added so that TCR occurrence patterns could be studied. In the later analysis, no new phenotypic data were used to find candidate immune exposures; instead, reliance was placed on TCR beta sequences and their occurrence across donors. An earlier analysis of 587 of the donors used high-throughput TCR beta sequencing to judge whether each TCR beta V gene segment behaved as functional or pseudogenic. Donor age, sex, ethnicity and CMV serostatus were collected together with the repertoire data. Genome-wide SNP genotypes for about 65% of the 666 donors were used in a later genetic analysis, which treated that subset as a discovery cohort. Every discovery cohort repertoire had been produced on one sequencing platform. Class I and class II HLA loci were covered by the typing at four-digit resolution. The number of donors typed differed by locus, with roughly 620-630 for A, B, C, DRB1 and DQB1, 522 for DQA1, 600 to 610 for DPA1, and around 460 for DPB1. Several DR-DQ haplotypes were handled as single units for association and clustering, since linkage in the cohort was strong. Among under 450 genotyped donors of the cohort, an average of approximately 240,000 unique TCR beta nucleotide sequences were sequenced per donor, 15% to 20% of them non-productive.

As encoded in the germline V gene, CDR1 is SGHRS while CDR2 is YFSETQ. V and J lose 2 bases and 6 bases, and a span of 11 bases separates them. Measured from the cysteine to the phenylalanine, the CDR3 is 13 residues long. Just the 39-base CDR3 DNA is kept, in frame starting at base 1. For this clone: The clone's antigen remains unknown. Nothing much larger sits one base from this clone, and base qualities are not available.

The study at large found these results: A further reported finding was that TCR beta sequences accurately predicted the HLA-A and HLA-B alleles for most subjects in the first cohort. The presence/absence analyses assumed that sequencing depth was roughly uniform across donors, and that assumption may not be true. In a later analysis, HLA-associated TCR beta chains were found to be more clonally expanded and to have lower generation probabilities than equally common non-associated chains. The authors suggested that the approach could potentially be generalized to other disease states and immunological phenotypes. According to a later analysis, TCR association rates differed among HLA loci, with DRB1 alleles showing the most associated TCRs and HLA-C alleles showing the fewest. While some public TCRs were present in many individuals, most TCR sequences turned up only very rarely across donors. In this cohort, only TCR beta chains were sequenced, and detectable features were limited by the absence of alpha or paired-chain data. According to a later genetic analysis, donors in an Asian-associated ancestry cluster had fewer N-insertions in productive TCRs than the approximately 670-donor mean. Because HLA typing was unavailable for some donors at each locus, only the typed subset was used in association tests. In an earlier analysis of approximately 590 of the donors, most TCR beta V segments appeared in productive rearrangements about 87% or about 30% of the time, broadly matching IMGT annotations. In both the original and validation cohorts, the classifier was reported to diagnose cytomegalovirus status with high specificity and sensitivity. A later analysis reported that several top co-occurrence clusters appeared linked to parvovirus B19, influenza, CMV and Epstein-Barr virus. Immune exposure information for the cohort was limited to CMV serostatus. When HLA alleles, especially DR and DQ, strongly co-occurred, attributing TCR associations to individual alleles was difficult. Correlated functional status among segregating V segments might be attributable to linkage disequilibrium, but an unknown experimental factor could not be ruled out. Most CMV-associated TCR beta chains appeared to be HLA-restricted in a later analysis, and the HLA associations seemed to be driven largely by CMV exposure. A cluster of highly shared sequence variants was judged likely to represent a technical artifact of the sequencing pipeline. Because the 87-base-pair reads could not distinguish some IMGT-functional V segments, including TRBV6-2 and TRBV6-3, those segments were excluded. In a later genetic analysis, a missense DCLRE1C variant was associated with V-gene and J-gene trimming of TCR beta chains, and the association was replicated in an independent cohort. The study listed 150 to 200 TCR beta chains as associated with cytomegalovirus. In vitro tests confirmed that a few of the cytomegalovirus-associated TCR beta chains recognize cytomegalovirus antigens. Because counts were too low, roughly 16 rarely observed V segments, including chromosome 9 orphons, were left out of the earlier analysis of several hundred of the donors. At a false discovery rate of 0.05, a later analysis linked around 17,000 TCR beta sequences to specific HLA alleles.

The cohort comprised around 700 healthy bone marrow donors. At the time of sampling, every cohort member was nominally healthy, though immune exposures that went unrecorded were likely present. The donor tested CMV seronegative, placing the donor among the roughly 400 seronegative members of the cohort. A peripheral blood sample was provided by each donor, and peripheral blood mononuclear cells were used for TCR beta sequencing. The Qiagen DNeasy Blood Extraction Kit was used to extract genomic DNA from the blood cell samples. The library was made by the immunoSEQ multiplex PCR assay. For the multiplex PCR, a mixture combining 60 forward primers for TCR Vbeta segments and 13 reverse primers for TCR Jbeta segments was used. A multiplex PCR assay on genomic DNA amplified the CDR3 region of rearranged TCR beta genes. Amplified TCR beta libraries were sequenced as 87-base-pair reads on the Illumina HiSeq System. Per the source publication's procedure: A later analysis counted tens of millions of unique TCR beta chains across the 500 to 850 repertoires, and about 10 million of these chains were shared by at least two donors. Raw reads were error-corrected and collapsed into unique sequences with a nearest-neighbor algorithm that merged closely related sequences to remove PCR and sequencing errors. To assign V, D and J gene segments, CDR3 sequences were aligned to IMGT reference sequences. For a sequence to be retained, a match of at least six nucleotides to both a V gene segment and a J gene segment was required. A rearrangement counted as productive if the CDR3 had no stop codons and remained in frame with V and J, and every other rearrangement counted as non-productive. Following IMGT convention, CDR3 was defined as the stretch from the second conserved V-encoded cysteine to the conserved J-encoded phenylalanine. Sequences without an unambiguous match to a single V gene segment were excluded from the earlier analysis of about 640 of the donors. In an earlier analysis of 450 to 700 of the donors, V segments were called functional above 56.7% productive rearrangements and were called segregating when the between-donor standard deviation exceeded 5%. A statistical classification framework was built for diagnosing cytomegalovirus status from the catalog of TCR beta chain sequences. V and J gene assignment, in a later analysis, came from comparing TCR nucleotide sequences with IMGT/GENE-DB human TR gene sequences. In a later analysis, CDR3 sequences and most-parsimonious VDJ recombination scenarios were assigned using the TCRdist pipeline. In a later analysis, each TCR beta chain was defined by its CDR3 amino acid sequence together with its V-gene family, and reads without a unique V-gene family were excluded. A later analysis removed several hundred highly shared, low-generation-probability nucleotide sequences to deal with suspected cross-contamination and a sequencing artifact. A later analysis calculated a clonal expansion index for each public chain from normalized within-repertoire ranks of inferred template counts. In a later analysis, generation probabilities were computed with a VDJ recombination model fitted to out-of-frame rearrangements, and the resulting probabilities were checked against IGoR. Hypergeometric tests were used in a later analysis to score TCR-TCR, TCR-HLA and TCR-CMV co-occurrence, with a repertoire-size bias correction applied to the TCR pairs. False discovery rates were estimated in a later analysis by permuting HLA or CMV assignments 20 times. In a later analysis, co-occurring TCRs were grouped using DBSCAN, with TCRdist sequence similarity added in when clustering inside HLA-allele-positive subsets. Repertoires with fewer than 30,000 or more than 120,000 public chains, plus five repertoires with anomalous nucleotide sharing, were excluded from co-occurrence clustering. The table comes from immuneACCESS by way of TCRdb, which keeps in-frame sequences with V and J called. Part of the clones is missing from these tables; in studies checked, under half for an unresolved V gene and the rest for unknown reasons. D and trimming come from the DNA, and the V and J calls and clone size come from that table. This sample is represented by under 200,000 clones; more than 65% of them were singletons. The ten largest account for 1.5% to 2% of the sample.

The TCR sequence derives from a young woman in good health and CMV-seronegative. The V gene is TRBV5-1 and the J gene is TRBJ1-2; TRBD1 is perhaps the D gene, given 5 matching bases. The sequenced sample consisted of PBMCs. The CDR3 protein: CASSLSGDDGYTF. In nucleotides, the sequence is TGCGCCAGCAGCTTATCGGGGGATGATGGCTACACCTTC.